The entry below describes one T cell receptor (beta chain). Its target is unknown. Per the germline V gene, CDR1 is SNHLY and CDR2 is FYNNEI. The V segment lost 9 bases and the J segment 5 bases; nucleotides outside the gene matches: 6. The CDR3 has 13 amino acids. The PCR had 60 Vbeta and 13 Jbeta primers. The data were produced by immunoSEQ multiplex PCR, yet TCRdb's version contains in-frame clones alone and is incomplete. The data hold about 150,000 clones, with roughly 72% observed a single time. The data originate from a study of cytomegalovirus exposure and HLA in healthy donors. At the level of the study: Most genotyped donors, roughly 80% of more than 300, had Caucasian-associated genetic ancestry. General observations from the study: A few CMV-associated chains proved CMV antigen-specific in vitro. Later analysis identified a missense DCLRE1C variant that was linked to TCR beta V- and J-gene trimming.

The rearrangement joins TRBV2 to TRBJ1-4, with TRBD1 identical over 7 bases. The sample taken for sequencing was PBMCs. This receptor was identified in a man under 40 in good health and CMV-seronegative. CDR3 sequence reads: CARRDSQNEKLFF. CDR3 in DNA: TGTGCCAGGAGGGACAGTCAGAATGAAAAACTGTTTTTT.